This TCR beta chain was captured in a study of T cell changes during pregnancy in multiple sclerosis. This clone appeared a few times. Measured with immunoSEQ multiplex PCR; TCRdb has only the in-frame clones, and not every one. The sample lists 75,000 to 95,000 clones, under 95% occurring once. This sample comprised peripheral blood, obtained in the first trimester of pregnancy. This receptor was obtained from a female donor with multiple sclerosis, enrolled in a pregnancy study.

CDR3 in amino acids: CASSLEGAGRSGNIQYF. Here the CDR3 DNA reads TGCGCCAGCAGCTTGGAGGGGGCGGGGAGGTCGGGCAACATTCAGTACTTC. The chain combines TRBV5-1 with TRBJ2-4, with a tentative D call TRBD1 (7 bases). The germline CDR1 and CDR2 sequences are SGHRS and YFSETQ. Trimming cost V 0 bases and J 7 bases, with 20 bases left between them. CDR3 size: 17 residues.